These T cell receptor beta chains were read from a single sample in a study of Graves' ophthalmopathy and Graves' hyperthyroidism. TCRdb ran MiXCR on the multiplex PCR reads and lists one entry per CDR3 protein. The table records some 1.1 million distinct CDR3 sequences, less than 45% of them present only once. Sequencing was done on a sample of peripheral blood or thyroid tissue (not recorded which). Receptors originate from an adult man with Graves' hyperthyroidism. CDR3s leave out the opening cysteine and the closing phenylalanine or tryptophan. Each record gives: D gene, V gene, CDR3 protein. D genes are given only for firm matches.

>TRBD1|TRBV7-6
ASSYPLSGQISGANVLT
>.|TRBV19
ASSRGQGWGWGNQPQH
>.|TRBV7-9
ASSPPLGETQY
>.|TRBV9
ASSVDGREWETQY
>TRBD1|TRBV29-1
SVGGQGPNEKLF
>.|TRBV12-3/TRBV12-4
ASSNRDANSPLH
>.|TRBV10-3
ASSPMGNYGYT
>.|TRBV20-1
SARDRTTNSPLH
>.|TRBV2
ASSLLGQNYTLNYGYT
>TRBD1|TRBV7-9
ASSTEQGSVMSQETQY
>TRBD1|TRBV5-1
ASSHEERQGYTGELF
>TRBD2|TRBV7-2
ASTSGGHHYEQY
>.|TRBV20-1
SARVGGAGANVLT
>.|TRBV24-1
AIGTSGANVLT
>.|TRBV5-1
ASMSHHTEAF
>.|TRBV19
ASSMGRFGMNTGELF
>TRBD2|TRBV7-2
ASSQLAGGGHETQY
>.|TRBV20-1
SARDVRIRFNQPQH
>.|TRBV7-9
ASSLPVGDEETQY
>.|TRBV6-5
ASSYSFQNTEAF
>.|TRBV10-2
ASSDPLRGRRETQH
>.|TRBV15
ATSRGGGSYGYT
>.|TRBV12-3/TRBV12-4
ASSGWPGDGYT
>.|TRBV19
ATTKQGFGAF
>.|TRBV19
ASSIVRWGQETQY
>.|TRBV11-2
ASSPGWGKDEQY
>TRBD1|TRBV10-3
ASSLQGEETQH
>.|TRBV25-1
ASWDIRAEQY
>.|TRBV2
ASSEWVRGEKTQY
>TRBD1|TRBV7-8
ASSVTGEHHEQY
>TRBD1|TRBV18
ASSRTGYTGELF
>TRBD2|TRBV6-2/TRBV6-3
ASAAGGLMKTQY
>TRBD1|TRBV12-3/TRBV12-4
ASTGRTGGEAF
>.|TRBV5-1
ASEPTGSPTEAF
>TRBD1|TRBV10-3
AISSGTGGYEQY
>TRBD1|TRBV29-1
SVVDTGGTNYGYT
>.|TRBV4-3
ASSQDFGDYEQY
>.|TRBV19
ASTFFTEAF
>TRBD1|TRBV19
ASSIRQTGAGTEAF
>TRBD1|TRBV5-1
ASSLGTGPQETQY
>.|TRBV9
ASSVARLSRNYGYT